The 21 T cell receptor beta chains in this list originate from one sample, sequenced in a study of shared clonotypes between healthy human individuals. CD8 cells regarded as naive lacked CD45RO, were positively chosen for CCR7, and omitted terminally differentiated effector memory CD45RA+ cells. The data were produced by immunoSEQ multiplex PCR, yet TCRdb's version contains in-frame clones alone and is incomplete. Of about 2.1 million clones in the sample, about 94% were seen once. Input material: naive CD8+ T cells from PBMCs. Every receptor here comes from a man aged 18 to 30 in good health. Some clones in this sample may be carry-over from other donors' samples.

The CDR3: CASSVSLYLGETQYF. The CDR3 nucleotides are TGTGCCAGCAGTGTATCCCTATACCTGGGGGAGACCCAGTACTTC. This chain connects TRBV6-1 to TRBJ2-5, with D uncertain. Deletions cut 4 bases from V and 5 bases from J, with 17 bases between. Looked up from germline, CDR1 is MNHNS and CDR2 is SASEGT. The CDR3 has 15 residues.

V and J are TRBV30 and TRBJ2-7, with D possibly being TRBD2 (5 bases). Germline CDR1 and CDR2: GTSNPN and SVGIG (reference sequence). This CDR3 is built from 14 residues. Trimming left V 1 base short and J 1 base short, with 11 bases between. In nucleotides, the CDR3 is TGTGCCTGGAGTGGACTACCCGAATCCTACGAGCAGTACTTC. This translates into CAWSGLPESYEQYF.

The chain couples TRBV25-1 to TRBJ2-1; 13 bases align to TRBD2. The ends lost 1 base at V and 5 bases at J; junction bases unmatched: 2. Germline CDR1 reads MGHDK; CDR2 reads SYGVNS. The CDR3 contains 16 residues. This CDR3 is CASSELGLAGDNEQFF. The CDR3 nucleotides are TGTGCCAGCAGTGAATTAGGACTAGCGGGAGACAATGAGCAGTTCTTC.

This sequence joins TRBV15 and TRBJ2-2, with 8 bases fitting TRBD2. V was clipped by 6 bases and J by 4 bases; unmatched bases: 4. This CDR3 has 14 amino acids. Germline values: CDR1 LNHNV, CDR2 YYDKDF (reference sequence). CDR3 in DNA: TGTGCCACCAGAGGGACTAGAACCACCGGGGAGCTGTTTTTT. It specifies CATRGTRTTGELFF. The full variable domain, completed using reference TRBV15 and TRBJ2-2, is DAMVIQNPRYQVTQFGKPVTLSCSQTLNHNVMYWYQQKSSQAPKLLFHYYDKDFNNEADTPDNFQSRRPNTSFCFLDIRSPGLGDTAMYLCATRGTRTTGELFFGEGSRLTVL.

The J gene is TRBJ2-1, the V gene TRBV30; D possibly corresponds to TRBD1 (5 bases). The CDR3 spans 13 residues. The germline V and J ends were trimmed by 0 bases and 9 bases, with 12 bases remaining between them. Germline-derived CDR1 and CDR2 are GTSNPN and SVGIG (reference sequence). Written as DNA, the CDR3 is TGTGCCTGGAGTGTATTAACAGGAATTGAGCAGTTCTTC. Protein: CAWSVLTGIEQFF. The full variable domain, its missing parts supplied by reference TRBV30 and TRBJ2-1, is SQTIHQWPATLVQPVGSPLSLECTVEGTSNPNLYWYRQAAGRGLQLLFYSVGIGQISSEVPQNLSASRPQDRQFILSSKKLLLSDSGFYLCAWSVLTGIEQFFGPGTRLTVL.

This clone was observed a single time. This chain links TRBV29-1 with TRBJ1-2; D is undetermined. The V and J ends lost 4 bases and 3 bases respectively, with 18 bases between them. Germline V lookup: CDR1 SQVTM, CDR2 ANQGSEA. The CDR3 sequence is 15 residues long. The CDR3 coding sequence is TGCAGCGTTGGGGCCGACACCCGGGCAGACTATGGCTACACCTTC. As protein: CSVGADTRADYGYTF.

Written as DNA, the CDR3 is TGTGCCAGTAGTGTCAGGGGGGACAATGAGCAGTTCTTC. It yields the protein CASSVRGDNEQFF. The rearrangement uses TRBV19 and TRBJ2-1; possibly TRBD1 for D (7 bases). In germline, CDR1 is LNHDA, CDR2 SQIVND (reference sequence). Trimming removed 5 bases from V and 5 bases from J, with 10 bases in between. The CDR3 runs 13 residues.

The V call is TRBV30, the J call TRBJ2-3; D is unclear. Germline V gene lookup returns CDR1 GTSNPN and CDR2 SVGIG (reference sequence). The germline V and J ends were trimmed by 2 bases and 0 bases, with 12 bases remaining between them. CDR3 length: 15 residues. The CDR3 coding sequence is TGTGCCTGGAGTCCTGCCCATACTAGCACAGATACGCAGTATTTT. This translates into CAWSPAHTSTDTQYF.

V and J are TRBV25-1 and TRBJ2-7; D possibly corresponds to TRBD2 (5 bases). This CDR3 is 12 amino acids long. CDR1 is MGHDK, CDR2 SYGVNS, per germline. V dropped 3 bases and J dropped 5 bases, with 8 bases sitting between them. CDR3 bases: TGTGCCAGCAGTGAGGGAGTCGACGAGCAGTACTTC. It translates to CASSEGVDEQYF.

V and J are TRBV15 and TRBJ2-7; the D is unclear. Trimming stripped 3 bases from V and 4 bases from J, with 22 bases between. The CDR3 extends over 17 amino acids. CDR1 and CDR2 from the germline V gene are LNHNV and YYDKDF (reference sequence). The CDR3 DNA follows: TGTGCCACCAGCAGCGCAATTCCCGACAAGGCTAAATACGAGCAGTACTTC. It yields the protein CATSSAIPDKAKYEQYF.

Worth noting for this clone: Other nucleotide sequences in the sample specify the same CDR3. The chain employs TRBV27 and TRBJ1-5; 7 bases fit TRBD1. From germline, CDR1 is MNHEY and CDR2 SMNVEV (reference sequence). This CDR3 comprises 13 residues. The V gene end was trimmed by 6 bases and the J gene end by 2 bases; junction bases not matched to a gene: 1. CDR3 nucleotides: TGTGCCAGCAGAGGACAGGGCAATCAGCCCCAGCATTTT. Its translation: CASRGQGNQPQHF.

DNA for the CDR3: TGTGCCAGCAGCTTGTTGGAAGCGCGGGACGCGATTTACGATGAGCAGTTCTTC. Encoded protein: CASSLLEARDAIYDEQFF. V gene TRBV5-6 combines with J gene TRBJ2-1, with a weak D call TRBD2 (6 bases). The CDR3 is 18 amino acids. V was cut by 1 base and J by 8 bases, with 25 bases left in between. Germline loops: CDR1 SGHDT, CDR2 YYEEEE.

This clone was counted once. The CDR3 coding sequence is TGTGCCAGCAGTCCGAATTCACCCCTCCACTTT. This sequence encodes CASSPNSPLHF. J is TRBJ1-6 and V is TRBV2; unclear D gene. The CDR3 contains 11 residues. Germline V gene sequence: CDR1 SNHLY, CDR2 FYNNEI. V lost 5 bases and J lost 7, with 3 bases in between.

J is TRBJ2-1 and V is TRBV4-3; 8 nucleotides match TRBD2. Germline V lookup: CDR1 LGHNA, CDR2 YSLEER. Germline trimming cut 1 base from V and 8 bases from J; bases unmatched to any gene: 13. There are 17 residues in the CDR3. The CDR3 region has the DNA TGCGCCAGCAGCCAAGGGGTTCGTCGGGAGGGACAAGATGAGCAGTTCTTC. This translates into CASSQGVRREGQDEQFF.

The chain recombines TRBV7-9 with TRBJ2-1; tentative D call: TRBD2 (5 bases). This CDR3 spans 17 amino acids. Trimming removed 4 bases at V and 1 base at J, with 17 bases between. Germline CDR1 and CDR2: SEHNR and FQNEAQ (reference sequence). CDR3 nucleotide sequence: TGTGCCAGCAGCTCCCCCCGGGGAGCGGTTTCCTACAATGAGCAGTTCTTC. This sequence encodes CASSSPRGAVSYNEQFF.

The chain couples TRBV4-3 to TRBJ2-5; D is tentatively TRBD1 or TRBD2 (5 bases each). This CDR3 has 16 residues. V dropped 1 base and J dropped 2 bases, with 14 bases sitting between them. Germline V gene data show CDR1 as LGHNA and CDR2 as YSLEER. The CDR3 coding sequence is TGCGCCAGCAGCCAAGTGTGGAGGACACAGCAAGAGACCCAGTACTTC. As protein: CASSQVWRTQQETQYF.

The CDR3 is CAWSAWTGDTQYF. DNA for the CDR3: TGTGCCTGGAGTGCCTGGACGGGTGATACGCAGTATTTT. V usage is TRBV30 and J usage is TRBJ2-3; D call uncertain. Looked up from germline, CDR1 is GTSNPN and CDR2 is SVGIG (reference sequence). The CDR3 length is 13 residues. Trimming removed 1 base from V and 6 bases from J, with 11 bases in between.

The chain combines TRBV5-6 with TRBJ1-5; D possibly corresponds to TRBD1 (5 bases). The CDR3 is made up of 14 amino acids. The germline V gene has CDR1 SGHDT and CDR2 YYEEEE. Trimming stripped 0 bases from V and 5 bases from J, with 9 bases between. This CDR3 is CASSLGGEYQPQHF. The DNA of the CDR3 is TGTGCCAGCAGCTTGGGGGGGGAATATCAGCCCCAGCATTTT.

The gene calls are TRBV6-1 and TRBJ2-7, with a possible D match to TRBD2 (5 bases). Germline values: CDR1 MNHNS, CDR2 SASEGT. The CDR3 consists of 14 residues. Deletions cut 7 bases from V and 2 bases from J, with 15 bases between. CDR3 sequence: CASNDREAAYEQYF. As DNA, the CDR3 is TGTGCCAGCAATGACCGCGAAGCGGCCTACGAGCAGTACTTC.

The V gene is TRBV2, the J gene TRBJ2-1; TRBD2 agrees at 10 bases. The CDR3 covers 17 residues. Trimming removed 6 bases from V and 7 bases from J; junction bases left unmatched: 15. Germline CDR1 is SNHLY and CDR2 is FYNNEI. The CDR3: CASRGSGRALFVNEQFF. The CDR3 DNA sequence: TGTGCCAGCAGAGGAAGCGGGAGGGCCCTCTTCGTTAATGAGCAGTTCTTC.

The table lists this clone with a few counts. The V call is TRBV9, the J call TRBJ1-1; 8 bases are a match to TRBD1. Germline CDR1 and CDR2: SGDLS and YYNGEE. V dropped 4 bases and J dropped 12; count of bases not matched to a gene: 8. This CDR3 contains 12 residues. The CDR3 bases are TGTGCCAGCAGCCCGGGGACAGGATCTACTTTCTTT. Its translation is CASSPGTGSTFF.